This T cell receptor (beta chain) emerged from a study of radiation and T cells in renal cell carcinoma. The study, taken as a whole, reports: From baseline, blood top tumor clonotypes peaked at 2 weeks post-radiation.

This CDR3 is built from 18 residues. Only in-frame clones appear in the TCRdb table, and some are missing; sequencing was by immunoSEQ multiplex PCR. The table includes roughly 58,000 clones, about 74% detected once. Regarding time point: blood 4 weeks post-SBRT, at nephrectomy. Treatment indicated: 15 Gy SBRT to primary tumor, nephrectomy 4 weeks later. Nephrectomy followed 15 Gy stereotactic body radiation by 4 weeks. A note on this clone: The antigen remains unidentified.

Here the sequenced sample was blood, taken from a patient whose treatment included radiotherapy and nephrectomy. The chain joins TRBV21-1 to TRBJ2-7; TRBD1, the table's D call, lacks a check against the DNA. TRBV21-1 is recorded as a pseudogene. This TCR was sampled from a man in his sixties with renal cell carcinoma. The CDR3 nucleotides read TGTGCCAGCAGCAAAGGTTCATTGACAGTTCCAAGGGCCTACGAGCAGTACGTC. This encodes CASSKGSLTVPRAYEQYV.